These 12 T cell receptor beta chains came from one sample sequenced in a study of shared clonotypes between healthy human individuals (dated by TCRdb to about 2020). Libraries were built with the immunoSEQ multiplex PCR assay. TCRdb re-hosts the immuneACCESS table, in-frame sequences only. Its copies lack some clones; in the studies checked, an unresolved V gene accounts for under half of them, and the cause for the rest is not known. The sample table records approximately 2.5 million clones; over 85% of these occur just once. Approximately 0.35% of the sample is held by the ten biggest clonotypes. The sequenced sample was naive CD4+ T cells from PBMCs. Reading the label with the study, this specimen's cell subset or site is: CD45RA+ positively selected. These TCRs come from a man between 18 and 29 years old in good health. Some clones in this sample may be carry-over from other donors' samples.

The rearrangement uses TRBV2 and TRBJ2-7, with D tentatively TRBD1 (7 bases). This CDR3 has 13 amino acids. CDR1 is SNHLY and CDR2 is FYNNEI in the germline V gene. V lost 4 bases, J lost 6 bases, and 13 bases lay in between. CDR3 amino acids: CASSGFQGGEQYF. CDR3 sequence (DNA): TGTGCCAGCAGTGGTTTTCAGGGGGGCGAGCAGTACTTC. Variable domain in full (rest from reference TRBV2 and TRBJ2-7): EPEVTQTPSHQVTQMGQEVILRCVPISNHLYFYWYRQILGQKVEFLVSFYNNEISEKSEIFDDQFSVERPDGSNFTLKIRSTKLEDSAMYFCASSGFQGGEQYFGPGTRLTVT.

CDR3 protein: CAWSRDPPYEQYF. The CDR3 nucleotides read TGTGCCTGGAGTCGAGACCCACCCTACGAGCAGTACTTC. The chain employs TRBV30 and TRBJ2-7; D is unresolved. The CDR3 extends over 13 amino acids. Germline assignment: CDR1 GTSNPN and CDR2 SVGIG (reference sequence). V shed 2 bases and J shed 2 bases, with 10 bases lying between them. Full variable domain (outside the CDR3, taken from reference TRBV30 and TRBJ2-7): SQTIHQWPATLVQPVGSPLSLECTVEGTSNPNLYWYRQAAGRGLQLLFYSVGIGQISSEVPQNLSASRPQDRQFILSSKKLLLSDSGFYLCAWSRDPPYEQYFGPGTRLTVT.

Concerning this clone itself: A read error may produce the germline difference seen at one junction end. V is TRBV29-1 and J is TRBJ1-6; unclear D gene. The CDR3 contains 12 residues. Germline loops: CDR1 SQVTM, CDR2 ANQGSEA. In DNA, the CDR3 is TGCAGCGTCGTTTTTTATAACTCACCCCTCCACTTT. Its protein product is CSVVFYNSPLHF.

Written as DNA, the CDR3 is TGCGCCAGCAGCTTGGTCACAGCTACCGCCAATGAGCAGTTCTTC. Translated, it gives CASSLVTATANEQFF. The chain links TRBV5-1 to TRBJ2-1; D not resolved. V gave up 0 bases and J gave up 6 bases, with 13 bases separating them. Germline lookup yields CDR1 SGHRS and CDR2 YFSETQ. The CDR3 loop spans 15 amino acids. The variable domain in full, with the rest retrieved from reference TRBV5-1 and TRBJ2-1, is KAGVTQTPRYLIKTRGQQVTLSCSPISGHRSVSWYQQTPGQGLQFLFEYFSETQRNKGNFPGRFSGRQFSNSRSEMNVSTLELGDSALYLCASSLVTATANEQFFGPGTRLTVL.

The chain employs TRBV6-1 and TRBJ2-7, with D perhaps TRBD1 or TRBD2 (6 bases each). Germline-derived CDR1 and CDR2 are MNHNS and SASEGT. CDR3 size: 14 residues. Trimming stripped 5 bases from V and 4 bases from J, with 15 bases between. The CDR3 here is CASSRPGALYEQYF. The CDR3, as DNA: TGTGCCAGCAGTCGACCGGGGGCCCTTTACGAGCAGTACTTC.

The CDR3 region is CASSLNGTGSYEQYF. The CDR3 coding sequence is TGTGCCAGCAGTTTAAATGGGACAGGGTCCTACGAGCAGTACTTC. V is TRBV27 and J is TRBJ2-7; TRBD1 matches 9 bases. V lost 2 bases, J lost 1 base, and 3 bases stayed unmatched. The germline gives CDR1 MNHEY, CDR2 SMNVEV (reference sequence). This CDR3 has 15 amino acids.

This rearrangement joins TRBV5-1 to TRBJ2-6, with TRBD1 identical over 12 bases. The CDR3 contains 17 residues. V lost 4 bases, J lost 3 bases, and 5 bases stayed unmatched. Germline V gene lookup returns CDR1 SGHRS and CDR2 YFSETQ. The CDR3 DNA reads TGCGCCAGCAGCCCGGGACAGGGGGCTGGTGGGGCCAACGTCCTGACTTTC. Translation gives CASSPGQGAGGANVLTF.

The genes are TRBV5-4 and TRBJ1-4, with 10 bases that match TRBD1. Germline values: CDR1 SGHNT, CDR2 YYREEE (reference sequence). This CDR3 region has 16 residues. Trimming took 0 bases from V and 6 from J; bases not matched to a gene: 5. The chain's CDR3 is CASSLDTGTGDEKLFF. For the CDR3, the DNA is TGTGCCAGCAGCTTGGACACCGGGACAGGGGATGAAAAACTGTTTTTT.

For this clone: The same CDR3 can be traced to other DNA sequences in this sample. The rearrangement links TRBV30 to TRBJ1-2; 10 bases fit TRBD1. The CDR3 runs to 13 residues. The V segment lost 1 base and the J segment 8 bases; nucleotides outside the gene matches: 4. Germline CDR1 GTSNPN, CDR2 SVGIG (reference sequence). The DNA of the CDR3 is TGTGCCTGGAGTGCGGGACAGGGGTTGGGCTACACCTTC. Amino acids: CAWSAGQGLGYTF. Looking up the rest from reference TRBV30 and TRBJ1-2 gives the full variable domain: SQTIHQWPATLVQPVGSPLSLECTVEGTSNPNLYWYRQAAGRGLQLLFYSVGIGQISSEVPQNLSASRPQDRQFILSSKKLLLSDSGFYLCAWSAGQGLGYTFGSGTRLTVV.

This chain connects TRBV11-2 to TRBJ1-1; tentatively, D is TRBD1 (6 bases). V lost 1 base, J lost 2 bases, and 8 bases lay in between. The germline CDR1 and CDR2 sequences are SGHAT and FQNNGV. There are 14 residues in the CDR3. As DNA, the CDR3 is TGTGCCAGCAGCTTAGGGGGGCTAAACACTGAAGCTTTCTTT. Translated, it gives CASSLGGLNTEAFF. The full variable domain, with the rest looked up from reference TRBV11-2 and TRBJ1-1, is EAGVAQSPRYKIIEKRQSVAFWCNPISGHATLYWYQQILGQGPKLLIQFQNNGVVDDSQLPKDRFSAERLKGVDSTLKIQPAKLEDSAVYLCASSLGGLNTEAFFGQGTRLTVV.

V is TRBV10-3 and J is TRBJ1-2, with D perhaps matching TRBD1 (5 bases). The germline gives CDR1 ENHRY, CDR2 SYGVKD. This CDR3 is built from 19 residues. Between the trimmed V and J ends, which lost 4 bases and 3 bases, there was a span of 27 bases. This chain's CDR3 is CAISGQTAQASIWDYGYTF. The CDR3 DNA sequence: TGTGCCATCAGTGGACAGACAGCCCAAGCCTCTATTTGGGACTATGGCTACACCTTC.

This clone came up a few times. The CDR3 reads CASSPSIEGTNYGYTF. DNA for the CDR3: TGTGCCAGCTCGCCTTCCATTGAAGGGACTAACTATGGCTACACCTTC. The chain combines TRBV18 with TRBJ1-2; D gene ambiguous. CDR1 KGHSH and CDR2 LQKENI come from the germline V gene. V gave up 6 bases and J gave up 0 bases, with 17 bases separating them. The CDR3 runs to 16 residues.